Shown below are 24 T cell receptor beta chains from a single sample sequenced in a study of identical twins. Each CDR3 protein gets one entry after TCRdb re-called the 5' RACE reads with MiXCR. Seen here are 460,000 or so distinct CDR3 sequences, approximately 15% observed once, and the top ten hold about 0.52%. This same sample was also taken into another study, of yellow fever vaccine responses in identical twins.

The sample consisted of CD4+ T cells sorted from blood. The receptors here all came from a woman aged 18-35 years in good health.

The chain has TRBV6-1 and TRBJ2-7; TRBD1 or TRBD2 may be the D gene (6 bases each). CDR1 is MNHNS and CDR2 is SASEGT in the germline V gene. Trimming took off 6 bases at V and 6 bases at J, with 18 bases between the two ends. This CDR3 has 14 residues. The CDR3, as DNA: TGTGCCAGCAGCCTAACCATATGGGGGGCCGAGCAGTACTTC. Translated: CASSLTIWGAEQYF.

This sequence joins TRBV7-9 and TRBJ2-3; 9 nucleotides agree with TRBD1. CDR1 is SEHNR, CDR2 FQNEAQ, per germline (reference sequence). With 5 bases clipped from V and 2 bases from J, the junction kept 8 bases outside the gene matches. There are 16 residues in the CDR3. Written as DNA, the CDR3 is TGTGCCAGCAGCACCGCCGGGACAGGGATCACAGATACGCAGTATTTT. Translating gives CASSTAGTGITDTQYF.

The gene calls are TRBV3-1 and TRBJ2-7, with D perhaps being TRBD1 or TRBD2 (6 bases each). Germline-derived CDR1 and CDR2 are LGHDT and YNNKEL (reference sequence). The CDR3 has 15 amino acids. V lost 1 base and J lost 6, with 16 bases in between. The CDR3 DNA sequence: TGTGCCAGCAGCCAAGGGAGGGGGGCGCCTCGCGAGCAGTACTTC. The encoded protein is CASSQGRGAPREQYF.

The gene calls are TRBV4-3 and TRBJ2-2; 15 nucleotides match TRBD2. CDR3 length: 20 amino acids. Per germline, CDR1 LGHNA and CDR2 YSLEER. The ends lost 1 base at V and 5 bases at J; junction bases unmatched: 11. The CDR3 loop is CASSQGVPGLAGGWTGELFF. The CDR3 region has the DNA TGCGCCAGCAGCCAAGGGGTGCCGGGACTAGCGGGAGGATGGACCGGGGAGCTGTTTTTT.

This clonotype turned up a few times. The chain recombines TRBV20-1 with TRBJ2-7; TRBD2 might be the D (6 bases). Germline loops: CDR1 DFQATT, CDR2 SNEGSKA (reference sequence). The CDR3 length is 14 residues. Trimming removed 0 bases from V and 1 base from J, with 10 bases in between. CDR3 region: CSARDWGESYEQYF. In nucleotides, the CDR3 is TGCAGTGCTAGAGATTGGGGGGAGTCCTACGAGCAGTACTTC.

V is TRBV18 and J is TRBJ2-2; TRBD1 aligns across 7 bases. Germline V lookup: CDR1 KGHSH, CDR2 LQKENI. The CDR3 runs 16 residues. V trimming: 5 bases; J trimming: 1 base; junction bases outside the gene matches: 7. The CDR3 DNA reads TGTGCCAGCTCAGAAAGGACAGGAATGAACACCGGGGAGCTGTTTTTT. Its translation is CASSERTGMNTGELFF.

This clonotype was recorded at least ten times. The rearrangement uses TRBV5-1 and TRBJ2-5; no firm D call. The ends were cut back, 0 bases at V and 4 bases at J, with 7 bases in the middle. Germline V gene data show CDR1 as SGHRS and CDR2 as YFSETQ. The CDR3 covers 13 residues. Written as DNA, the CDR3 is TGCGCCAGCAGCTTGGCCTTGGGAGAGACCCAGTACTTC. Translating gives CASSLALGETQYF.

There are many counts of this clonotype. The rearrangement uses TRBV29-1 and TRBJ2-6, with D perhaps TRBD1 (7 bases). Per germline, CDR1 SQVTM and CDR2 ANQGSEA. The CDR3 loop spans 14 amino acids. V was cut by 5 bases and J by 0 bases, with 8 bases left in between. CDR3 sequence (DNA): TGCAGCGTTCAGGGGGGCTCTGGGGCCAACGTCCTGACTTTC. It encodes CSVQGGSGANVLTF.

The chain recombines TRBV7-2 with TRBJ2-3; no definite D call. The germline gives CDR1 SGHTA, CDR2 FQGNSA. This CDR3 region has 15 residues. Deletions cut 1 base from V and 1 base from J, with 9 bases between. CDR3: CASSLDNSRTDTQYF. The DNA of the CDR3 is TGTGCCAGCAGCTTAGATAATTCACGCACAGATACGCAGTATTTT.

This clonotype has more than one count but fewer than ten. J is TRBJ2-5 and V is TRBV5-5; the D is unclear. Germline V CDR1 and CDR2: SGHKS, YYEKEE (reference sequence). V lost 1 base, J lost 1 base, and 8 bases lay in between. The CDR3 has 14 residues. The CDR3 DNA is TGTGCCAGCAGCTTGATTATATTCCAAGAGACCCAGTACTTC. Its protein product is CASSLIIFQETQYF.

The chain is built from TRBV11-2 and TRBJ2-7; 13 bases are shared with TRBD2. Germline-derived CDR1 and CDR2 are SGHAT and FQNNGV. J gave up 4 bases and V 2 bases, and 14 bases lay outside the gene matches. CDR3 length: 19 residues. The CDR3 reads CASSLMWVTSGGEAYEQYF. The CDR3 DNA is TGTGCCAGCAGCTTAATGTGGGTAACTAGCGGGGGGGAGGCGTACGAGCAGTACTTC.

In its sample, this clonotype was seen a few times. The CDR3 bases are TGTGCCAGCTCACCACCTGTCCCAGGGGCGAACACCGGGGAGCTGTTTTTT. Translated: CASSPPVPGANTGELFF. V and J are TRBV18 and TRBJ2-2; tentative D call: TRBD1 (6 bases). In germline, CDR1 is KGHSH, CDR2 LQKENI. This CDR3 has 17 residues. Trimming removed 0 bases from V and 0 bases from J, with 11 bases in between.

This clonotype was detected only a few times. The chain recombines TRBV10-3 with TRBJ2-7, with TRBD1 as a possible D gene (5 bases). This CDR3 region has 13 residues. Germline V CDR1 and CDR2: ENHRY, SYGVKD. The V end was cut by 5 bases, the J end by 3 bases, with 11 bases between. CDR3 sequence: CAISKQEFYEQYF. CDR3 coding DNA: TGTGCCATCAGTAAACAGGAGTTCTACGAGCAGTACTTC.

The chain uses TRBV29-1 and TRBJ1-1; D is uncertain. Trimming took off 2 bases at V and 1 base at J, with 11 bases between the two ends. Germline assignment: CDR1 SQVTM and CDR2 ANQGSEA. This CDR3 is built from 14 residues. Here the CDR3 DNA reads TGCAGCGTTGAACTAAGGGTTGGGAACACTGAAGCTTTCTTT. Translating it yields CSVELRVGNTEAFF.

In this sample, this clonotype turned up a few times. CDR3 DNA sequence: TGTGCCAGCAGGACGGGCCCTGAGCAGTTCTTC. Protein product: CASRTGPEQFF. The chain employs TRBV11-2 and TRBJ2-1; no clear D. The germline V gene encodes CDR1 SGHAT and CDR2 FQNNGV. V shed 6 bases and J shed 9 bases, with 9 bases lying between them. The CDR3 length is 11 residues.

The chain recombines TRBV4-3 with TRBJ2-7; no firm D call. This CDR3 is 14 amino acids long. Germline V CDR1 and CDR2: LGHNA, YSLEER. V lost 0 bases to trimming and J lost 1 base, with 7 bases between them. CDR3 amino acids: CASSQEVSSYEQYF. DNA for the CDR3: TGCGCCAGCAGCCAAGAGGTCAGTTCCTACGAGCAGTACTTC.

This chain links TRBV9 with TRBJ1-2; D may be TRBD1 (5 bases). Germline CDR1 and CDR2: SGDLS and YYNGEE. Trimming took 2 bases from V and 3 from J, leaving 14 bases between them. This CDR3 has 15 amino acids. This CDR3 reads CASSVNAGTDYGYTF. In nucleotides, the CDR3 is TGTGCCAGCAGCGTTAATGCAGGGACCGACTATGGCTACACCTTC.

On this clonotype itself: This may stem from a read error, because a much larger clone lies one nucleotide away. This chain uses TRBV7-2 with TRBJ2-3, with 7 bases aligning to TRBD1. The CDR3 is 14 amino acids. The V gene's germline CDR1 is SGHTA and CDR2 FQGNSA. The CDR3 reads CASSLSRDSNTQFF. CDR3 nucleotide sequence: TGTGCCAGCAGCTTAAGTAGGGACAGCAATACGCAGTTTTTT.

The V gene is TRBV10-3, the J gene TRBJ2-7; TRBD1 might be the D (6 bases). Germline CDR1 ENHRY, CDR2 SYGVKD. The ends were cut back, 10 bases at V and 6 bases at J, with 13 bases in the middle. The CDR3 runs to 11 residues. CDR3 loop: CATQQGSEQYF. In nucleotides, the CDR3 is TGTGCCACGCAACAGGGTTCCGAGCAGTACTTC.

A few counts support this clonotype. The gene calls are TRBV29-1 and TRBJ2-1, with 9 bases identical to TRBD2. Trimming cost V 8 bases and J 6 bases; bases outside gene matches: 23. The CDR3 covers 18 residues. Germline V gene lookup returns CDR1 SQVTM and CDR2 ANQGSEA. CDR3 coding DNA: TGCAGCCATGGGATAAGGTCTGAAGTAGCGGGAGCAGGCAATGAGCAGTTCTTC. Amino acid sequence: CSHGIRSEVAGAGNEQFF.

This clonotype was found many times. The chain employs TRBV7-2 and TRBJ2-2; D unclear. The CDR3 is 12 amino acids. Trimming took off 5 bases at V and 6 bases at J, with 7 bases between the two ends. Germline V lookup: CDR1 SGHTA, CDR2 FQGNSA. The CDR3 protein is CASSPGAGELFF. CDR3 coding DNA: TGTGCCAGCAGCCCCGGCGCCGGGGAGCTGTTTTTT.

V and J are TRBV6-1 and TRBJ1-5, with no clear D. Germline values: CDR1 MNHNS, CDR2 SASEGT. CDR3 length equals 14 residues. Between the trimmed V and J ends, which lost 6 bases and 2 bases, there was a span of 11 bases. This chain's CDR3 is CASSLLGGNQPQHF. In DNA, the CDR3 is TGTGCCAGCAGCCTCCTTGGGGGCAATCAGCCCCAGCATTTT.

The rearrangement uses TRBV18 and TRBJ2-3; tentative D call: TRBD1 (6 bases). Trimming pared 6 bases from V and 5 bases from J, leaving 15 bases between. The CDR3 totals 14 residues. Germline V lookup: CDR1 KGHSH, CDR2 LQKENI. CDR3 sequence reads: CASSPNREIDTQYF. The CDR3, as DNA: TGTGCCAGCTCGCCAAACAGGGAGATAGATACGCAGTATTTT.

This rearrangement joins TRBV15 to TRBJ2-1, with D possibly being TRBD1 (5 bases). Trimming cost V 4 bases and J 1 base, with 11 bases left between them. CDR3 length: 15 amino acids. CDR1 and CDR2 (germline): LNHNV, YYDKDF (reference sequence). CDR3 sequence (DNA): TGTGCCACCAGCACCTCTCGACAGTCCTACAATGAGCAGTTCTTC. Residues: CATSTSRQSYNEQFF. Full variable domain (outside the CDR3, taken from reference TRBV15 and TRBJ2-1): DAMVIQNPRYQVTQFGKPVTLSCSQTLNHNVMYWYQQKSSQAPKLLFHYYDKDFNNEADTPDNFQSRRPNTSFCFLDIRSPGLGDTAMYLCATSTSRQSYNEQFFGPGTRLTVL.